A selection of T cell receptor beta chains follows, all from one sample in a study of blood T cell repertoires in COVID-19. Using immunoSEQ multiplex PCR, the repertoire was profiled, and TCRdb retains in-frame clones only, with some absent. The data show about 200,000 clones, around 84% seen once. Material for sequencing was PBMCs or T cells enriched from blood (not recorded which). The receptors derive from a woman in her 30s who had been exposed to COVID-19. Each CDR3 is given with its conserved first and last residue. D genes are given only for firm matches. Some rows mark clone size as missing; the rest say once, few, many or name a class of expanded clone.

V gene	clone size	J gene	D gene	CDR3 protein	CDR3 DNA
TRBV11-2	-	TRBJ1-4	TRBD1	CASSLDGTGVEKLFF	TGTGCCAGCAGCTTAGACGGGACAGGCGTTGAAAAACTGTTTTTT
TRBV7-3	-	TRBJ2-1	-	CASSQNRAQGEQFF	TGTGCCAGCAGCCAAAACAGGGCGCAGGGTGAGCAGTTCTTC
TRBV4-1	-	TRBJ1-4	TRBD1	CASSHGQGASEKLFF	TGCGCCAGCAGCCACGGACAGGGGGCAAGTGAAAAACTGTTTTTT
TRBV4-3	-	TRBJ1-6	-	CASSQDRQRSPLHF	TGCGCCAGCAGCCAAGATCGGCAGCGTTCACCCCTCCACTTT
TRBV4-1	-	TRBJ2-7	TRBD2	CASSQGTRAQQYF	TGCGCCAGCAGCCAAGGGACTAGAGCCCAGCAGTACTTC
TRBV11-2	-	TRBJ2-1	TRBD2	CASSRGLAGGLAPYNEQFF	TGTGCCAGCAGCCGTGGACTAGCGGGGGGCTTAGCTCCATACAATGAGCAGTTCTTC
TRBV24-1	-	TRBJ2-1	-	CALPVNTSYNEQFF	TGTGCCTTACCAGTGAATACCTCCTACAATGAGCAGTTCTTC
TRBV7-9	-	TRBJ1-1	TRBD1	CASSLGTGGWGTEAFF	TGTGCCAGCAGCTTAGGTACAGGGGGCTGGGGCACTGAAGCTTTCTTT
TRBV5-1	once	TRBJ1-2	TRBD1	CASSPRDRNYGYTF	TGCGCCAGCAGCCCCCGGGACAGAAACTATGGCTACACCTTC
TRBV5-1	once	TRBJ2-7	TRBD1	CASPGQESYEQYF	TGCGCCAGCCCGGGACAGGAGTCCTACGAGCAGTACTTC
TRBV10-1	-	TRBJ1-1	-	CASSDRGSTEAFF	TGCGCCAGCAGTGACCGGGGGAGCACTGAAGCTTTCTTT
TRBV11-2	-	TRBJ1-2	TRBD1	CACRYTGELRYGYTF	TGTGCCTGCAGATATACAGGGGAACTTCGTTATGGCTACACCTTC
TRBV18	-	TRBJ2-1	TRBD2	CASSPPGLAGEGEQFF	TGTGCCAGCTCACCACCGGGACTAGCGGGAGAAGGGGAGCAGTTCTTC
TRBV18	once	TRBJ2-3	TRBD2	CASSPLAGGLDTQYF	TGTGCCAGCTCACCACTTGCGGGGGGGCTAGATACGCAGTATTTT
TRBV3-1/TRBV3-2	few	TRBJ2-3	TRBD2	CASSPHAGGPADTQYF	TGTGCCAGCAGCCCCCATGCGGGGGGGCCGGCAGATACGCAGTATTTT
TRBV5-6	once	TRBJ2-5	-	CASSLASQETQYF	TGTGCCAGCAGCTTGGCCAGCCAAGAGACCCAGTACTTC
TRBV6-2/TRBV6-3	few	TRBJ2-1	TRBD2	CASSYPPGGVGDGEQFF	TGTGCCAGCAGTTATCCCCCCGGGGGGGTCGGTGATGGTGAGCAGTTCTTC
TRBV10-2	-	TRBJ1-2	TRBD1	CASNPFWDRGDYGYTF	TGCGCCAGCAATCCCTTTTGGGACAGGGGAGACTATGGCTACACCTTC
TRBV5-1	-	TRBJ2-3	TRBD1	CASSNSGGASTDTQYF	TGCGCCAGCAGCAACTCAGGGGGTGCTAGCACAGATACGCAGTATTTT
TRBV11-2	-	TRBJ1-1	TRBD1	CASSPQGANTEAFF	TGTGCCAGCAGCCCACAGGGGGCGAACACTGAAGCTTTCTTT
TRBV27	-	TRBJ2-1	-	CASSLSLGAVGDEQFF	TGTGCCAGCAGTTTGAGCTTAGGGGCTGTTGGCGATGAGCAGTTCTTC
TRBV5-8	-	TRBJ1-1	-	CASKISPDRQNTEAFF	TGTGCCAGCAAGATTAGTCCGGACAGACAGAACACTGAAGCTTTCTTT
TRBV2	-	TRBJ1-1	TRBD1	CASSDRVNTEAFF	TGTGCCAGCAGCGACAGGGTTAACACTGAAGCTTTCTTT
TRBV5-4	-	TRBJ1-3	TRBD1	CASSAGGFGNTIYF	TGTGCCAGCAGCGCAGGGGGATTTGGAAACACCATATATTTT
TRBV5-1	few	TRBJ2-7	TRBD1	CASSPRTGLPEQYF	TGCGCCAGCAGCCCAAGGACAGGGTTACCCGAGCAGTACTTC
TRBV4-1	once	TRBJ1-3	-	CASSATQGSGNTIYF	TGCGCCAGCAGCGCAACACAGGGTTCTGGAAACACCATATATTTT
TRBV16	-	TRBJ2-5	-	CASSQTPRGETQYF	TGTGCCAGCAGCCAGACTCCTCGCGGGGAGACCCAGTACTTC
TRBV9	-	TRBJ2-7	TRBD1	CASSGGDRSYEQYF	TGTGCCAGCAGCGGCGGGGACAGGTCGTACGAGCAGTACTTC
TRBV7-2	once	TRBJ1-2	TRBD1	CASSPRQGVQGYTF	TGTGCCAGCAGCCCCCGACAGGGCGTCCAGGGCTACACCTTC
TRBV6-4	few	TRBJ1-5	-	CASSVDSGNQPQHF	TGTGCCAGCAGTGTTGACAGCGGGAATCAGCCCCAGCATTTT
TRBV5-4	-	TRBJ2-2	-	CASSSKTGELFF	TGTGCCAGCAGCTCCAAAACCGGGGAGCTGTTTTTT
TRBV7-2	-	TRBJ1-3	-	CASSWEGPGNTIYF	TGTGCCAGCAGCTGGGAGGGCCCTGGAAACACCATATATTTT
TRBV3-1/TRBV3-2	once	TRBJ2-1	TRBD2	CASSQAGLAGGNNEQFF	TGTGCCAGCAGCCAAGCCGGACTAGCGGGGGGAAACAATGAGCAGTTCTTC
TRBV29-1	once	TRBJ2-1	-	CSVEGTVYNEQFF	TGCAGCGTTGAAGGGACAGTATACAATGAGCAGTTCTTC
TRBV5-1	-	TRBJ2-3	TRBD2	CASSPNAGGLTQYF	TGCGCCAGCAGCCCCAATGCGGGGGGGCTTACGCAGTATTTT
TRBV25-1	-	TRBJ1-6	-	CASSEDWPSFSYNSPLHF	TGTGCCAGCAGTGAAGATTGGCCGTCATTCTCCTATAATTCACCCCTCCACTTT
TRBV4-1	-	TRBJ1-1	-	CASSSSTGSEAFF	TGCGCCAGCAGCTCCTCGACGGGTTCTGAAGCTTTCTTT
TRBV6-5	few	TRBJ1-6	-	CAIRDMGPRGSPLHF	TGTGCCATTCGCGACATGGGGCCTAGGGGTTCACCCCTCCACTTT
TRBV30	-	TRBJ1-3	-	CAWSVAAESGNTIYF	TGTGCCTGGAGTGTAGCGGCAGAGTCTGGAAACACCATATATTTT
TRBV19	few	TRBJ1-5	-	CASSNGREGNQPQHF	TGTGCCAGTAGCAACGGGAGAGAGGGCAATCAGCCCCAGCATTTT
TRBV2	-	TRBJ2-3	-	CASSEQMAGTDTQYF	TGTGCCAGCAGTGAACAGATGGCGGGGACAGATACGCAGTATTTT
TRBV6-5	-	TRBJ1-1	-	CASSYSKGGLNTEAFF	TGTGCCAGCAGTTACTCGAAAGGAGGATTGAACACTGAAGCTTTCTTT